This TCR beta chain was documented in a study of blood T cell repertoires in COVID-19. Overall study: Acute and convalescent COVID-19 samples came from the United States, Italy and Spain. PBMCs, B-cell-depleted T cells, or T cells provided the cDNA or gDNA that made up the material.

The germline V and J ends were trimmed by 3 bases and 0 bases, with 9 bases remaining between them. CDR1 and CDR2 from the germline V gene are SGHTA and FQGNSA. The CDR3 runs to 14 residues. This clone was picked up one time. Under the authors' procedure: Estimation of nucleated cell counts was performed using reference gene primer amplification. Measured with immunoSEQ multiplex PCR; TCRdb has only the in-frame clones, and not every one. That table furnishes V, J and clone size, whereas the DNA furnished D and trimming. This table holds about 71,000 clones, 80% to 90% found once. This sequence originates from a man aged 50 to 59 with acute or convalescent COVID-19. V is TRBV7-2 and J is TRBJ2-7; TRBD1 might be the D (5 bases). The sequenced sample consisted of peripheral blood. The CDR3 loop is CASSLLGDSYEQYF. The CDR3 DNA sequence: TGTGCCAGCAGCTTGCTAGGGGACTCCTACGAGCAGTACTTC.